This T cell receptor beta chain was recovered during a study of sequential checkpoint blockade in melanoma. This clone was seen ten or more times. This CDR3 has 16 amino acids. Germline V CDR1 and CDR2: SGHNT, YENEEA. Losses at the gene ends were 0 bases for V and 3 bases for J; bases not matched to a gene: 3. Libraries were prepared by immunoSEQ multiplex PCR; TCRdb keeps only in-frame clonotypes and omits some of them. The repertoire holds around 5,000 clones, with over 25% as singletons. Noted treatment: randomized to nivolumab then ipilimumab (arm A) or the reverse (arm B). This sample comprised tumor tissue (inferred from file names), obtained from a patient given nivolumab and ipilimumab in sequence. This clonotype originated in a human donor with melanoma. V usage is TRBV11-3 and J usage is TRBJ2-2; 8 bases match TRBD1. The CDR3 reads CASSLDQGAYTGELFF. The CDR3 DNA reads TGTGCCAGCAGCTTAGATCAGGGGGCGTACACCGGGGAGCTGTTTTTT.